A single T cell receptor (beta chain) is shown here with its context. What it binds is not known. This sample is drawn from a study of graft-versus-host responses after intestinal transplantation. Study information: Transplant types were multivisceral, liver-intestinal, or isolated intestinal.

Study-level findings and limits: HvG clone declines early post-transplant were associated with peak circulating GvH levels. Among recipient marrow samples, GvH clones were found; some appeared first in ileum or blood.

Only in-frame clones appear in the TCRdb table, and some are missing; sequencing was by immunoSEQ multiplex PCR. Seen here are roughly 100,000 clones, more than 85% observed once, and the top ten hold 1.2%. J was trimmed by 1 base and V by 4 bases; bases with no gene match: 6. This CDR3 region has 15 residues. Germline V CDR1 and CDR2: LNHDA, SQIVND (reference sequence). This TCR was recovered from a human donor who received an intestinal transplant. The starting material was unstimulated CD8+ T cells sorted from spleen or lymph node cells, obtained before intestinal transplant. This sequence joins TRBV19 and TRBJ1-1; 7 positions agree with TRBD1. The CDR3 reads CASSNGTAGNTEAFF. The CDR3 nucleotides are TGTGCCAGTAGTAATGGGACAGCCGGGAACACTGAAGCTTTCTTT.